This T cell receptor beta chain was observed in a study of T cell responses to AZD1222 COVID-19 vaccine. On this clone itself: The antigen remains unidentified.

Produced via immunoSEQ multiplex PCR; TCRdb's table is partial and in-frame only. This table has some 130,000 clones, approximately 85% appearing once. The V end lost 5 bases, the J end lost 14 bases, and 16 bases lay between the germline ends. Germline V gives CDR1 SGHDN, CDR2 FVKESK. This CDR3 contains 13 residues. Overall study results and limits: The donor cohort was predominantly white British with a female majority, and clonal diversity may have been underestimated.

This chain joins TRBV14 and TRBJ1-6; D is undetermined. The material sequenced was peripheral blood, taken on day 0 of AZD1222 vaccination. The receptor was derived from an adult in good health. CDR3 region: CASSGSPGRSLHF. The CDR3, as DNA: TGTGCCAGCAGCGGGTCGCCGGGTAGGTCCCTCCACTTT.